These T cell receptor beta chains were read from a single sample in a study of early T cells in non-severe SARS-CoV-2 infection. TCRdb fed the 5' RACE reads into MiXCR, producing one record per CDR3 protein. The sample consists of about 64,000 distinct CDR3 sequences, 13% of them appearing once. Input material: whole blood. Source of these receptors: an adult who was a healthcare worker with PCR-confirmed SARS-CoV-2 infection or an uninfected control (not recorded which). Each CDR3 is given with its conserved first and last residue. A D gene is named only where the DNA matches it firmly. Clone size is stated in some rows and not others, as once, few, many or a class when expanded.

>-|TRBV27|TRBD2|TRBJ2-7
CASSLSGGGGYEQYF
>few|TRBV5-1|TRBD2|TRBJ2-2
CASSPERQAGGTNTGELFF
>-|TRBV12-3/TRBV12-4|-|TRBJ2-7
CASSLIGTKMYEQYF
>-|TRBV5-1|-|TRBJ2-1
CASSLPLREQFF
>few|TRBV11-2|TRBD1|TRBJ1-2
CASEGQNYGYTF
>-|TRBV5-4|TRBD1|TRBJ1-2
CASSHGQGTNYGYTF
>few|TRBV5-1|-|TRBJ2-5
CASSLPDQETQYF
>few|TRBV6-5|-|TRBJ2-7
CASSPIRTAYEQYF
>-|TRBV29-1|-|TRBJ1-2
CSVDRVGGYTF
>many|TRBV5-4|-|TRBJ2-3
CASSLAGQGRDTQYF
>-|TRBV19|-|TRBJ2-2
CASRASGITGELFF
>once|TRBV29-1|-|TRBJ2-1
CSVSEMPKNEQFF
>-|TRBV7-2|-|TRBJ2-2
CASSTRGAGELFF
>-|TRBV3-1|-|TRBJ2-3
CASSQLAVQGGTDTQYF
>-|TRBV29-1|TRBD1|TRBJ1-5
CSVGQGGNQPQHF
>many|TRBV10-1|TRBD2|TRBJ2-3
CASSGSAGGHDTQYF
>-|TRBV7-2|TRBD1|TRBJ2-3
CASSWDRETQYF
>many|TRBV6-2/TRBV6-3|TRBD1|TRBJ2-1
CASTPTGSYEQFF
>few|TRBV5-6|TRBD1|TRBJ1-2
CASRGPDRTLYGYTF
>few|TRBV7-9|-|TRBJ2-3
CANLHLDTQYF
>many|TRBV29-1|-|TRBJ1-1
CSVIIVGGGDTEAFF
>few|TRBV29-1|TRBD1|TRBJ2-7
CSVDQGQGFYEQYF
>-|TRBV20-1|-|TRBJ2-3
CSASDPRTQGDTQYF
>-|TRBV14|TRBD2|TRBJ2-3
CASSRRLAGVSTDTQYF
>-|TRBV20-1|TRBD1|TRBJ1-1
CSARAGTANTEAFF
>many|TRBV5-4|-|TRBJ2-3
CASSPNPPSEQYF
>many|TRBV5-1|-|TRBJ2-6
CASSLSGAVGANVLTF
>-|TRBV7-9|-|TRBJ1-5
CASSGRDGNQPQHF
>-|TRBV6-5|-|TRBJ1-5
CASSRTLTQPQHF
>few|TRBV6-2/TRBV6-3|-|TRBJ1-2
CASSRRPALNYGYTF
>few|TRBV7-3|-|TRBJ1-1
CASSLGLQRPNTEAFF
>-|TRBV6-2/TRBV6-3|-|TRBJ1-2
CASSYTPDYGYTF
>-|TRBV29-1|-|TRBJ2-5
CSVDRVEETQYF
>many|TRBV11-2|-|TRBJ2-7
CASSFAQTSYEQYF
>-|TRBV14|-|TRBJ2-7
CASSQDFGGQYF
>few|TRBV20-1|-|TRBJ2-3
CSARFDRDTQYF
>-|TRBV29-1|-|TRBJ1-2
CSVPQGNYGYTF
>few|TRBV12-3/TRBV12-4|TRBD1|TRBJ1-1
CASSSQGGATEAFF
>many|TRBV6-6|-|TRBJ1-3
CASSYGPPEDTIYF
>-|TRBV7-2|TRBD2|TRBJ2-3
CASSQQTSGGDTQYF
>-|TRBV12-3/TRBV12-4|TRBD2|TRBJ2-5
CASSLAGGGQETQYF
>many|TRBV12-5|-|TRBJ1-1
CASGLDSFTEAFF
>many|TRBV7-2|-|TRBJ2-5
CASSLGQDDGTQYF
>-|TRBV6-2/TRBV6-3|-|TRBJ2-7
CASSYSFEQYF
>-|TRBV15|-|TRBJ2-7
CATSTEGVSYEQYF
>many|TRBV9|TRBD2|TRBJ2-1
CASSVVAGGQNEQFF
>many|TRBV11-2|-|TRBJ2-5
CASSQTTQRRQETQYF
>-|TRBV27|TRBD1|TRBJ2-1
CASSSNDRVSYNEQFF
>-|TRBV29-1|-|TRBJ2-2
CSVRSPTAGANTGELFF
>-|TRBV11-3|TRBD2|TRBJ2-5
CASSSTSGGGGETQYF
>many|TRBV11-2|-|TRBJ2-4
CASSLEFGGKNIQYF
>few|TRBV3-1|-|TRBJ1-1
CASSHRHRSPEAFF
>few|TRBV12-3/TRBV12-4|-|TRBJ2-5
CASSFGRVGETQYF
>-|TRBV4-3|-|TRBJ1-5
CASSQVTHQPQHF
>-|TRBV29-1|TRBD1|TRBJ2-3
CSVRQGADTQYF
>few|TRBV4-3|-|TRBJ2-2
CASSQLATAKLNTGELFF
>-|TRBV6-1|TRBD1|TRBJ2-1
CAGVRDRDYNEQFF